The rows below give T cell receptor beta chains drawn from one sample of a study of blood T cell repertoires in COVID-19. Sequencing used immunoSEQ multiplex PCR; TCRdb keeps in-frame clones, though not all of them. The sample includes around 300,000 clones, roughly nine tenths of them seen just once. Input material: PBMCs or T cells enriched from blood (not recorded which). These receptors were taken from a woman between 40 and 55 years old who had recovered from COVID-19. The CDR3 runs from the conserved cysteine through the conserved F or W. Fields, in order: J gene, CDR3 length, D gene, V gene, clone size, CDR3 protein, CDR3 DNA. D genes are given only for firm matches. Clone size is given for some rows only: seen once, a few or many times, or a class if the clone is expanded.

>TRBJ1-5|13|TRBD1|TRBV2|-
CASSPGGGQPQHF
TGTGCCAGCAGTCCAGGGGGCGGTCAGCCCCAGCATTTT
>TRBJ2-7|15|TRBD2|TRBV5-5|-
CASSLRTSGQYEQYF
TGTGCCAGCAGCTTGAGGACTAGCGGCCAGTACGAGCAGTACTTC
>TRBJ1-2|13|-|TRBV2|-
CASSAGRNYGYTF
TGTGCCAGCAGTGCAGGGAGGAACTATGGCTACACCTTC
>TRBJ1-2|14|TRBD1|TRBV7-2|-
CASSPDWTGSGYTF
TGTGCCAGCAGCCCCGACTGGACAGGGTCCGGCTACACCTTC
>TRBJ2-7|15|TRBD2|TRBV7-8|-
CASSSLAGGDYEQYF
TGTGCCAGCAGCTCCCTAGCGGGAGGGGACTACGAGCAGTACTTC
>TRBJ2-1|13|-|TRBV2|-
CASSEAQRAARFF
TGTGCCAGCAGTGAAGCCCAGAGGGCTGCGAGGTTCTTC
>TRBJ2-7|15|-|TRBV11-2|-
CASSLVTGRSYEQYF
TGTGCCAGCAGCTTAGTGACAGGCCGCTCCTACGAGCAGTACTTC
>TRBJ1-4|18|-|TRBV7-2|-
CASSLGGGAHLPREKLFF
TGTGCCAGCAGCTTAGGTGGGGGGGCGCATCTCCCCCGCGAAAAACTGTTTTTT
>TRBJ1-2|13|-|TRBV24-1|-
CATSDFPRGGYTF
TGTGCCACCAGTGATTTCCCCAGGGGAGGCTACACCTTC
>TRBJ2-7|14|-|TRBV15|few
CATSRDLGAEEQYF
TGTGCCACCAGCAGAGATTTAGGGGCTGAAGAGCAGTACTTC
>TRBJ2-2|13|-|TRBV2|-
CASMRTTTGELFF
TGTGCCAGCATGCGGACAACTACCGGGGAGCTGTTTTTT
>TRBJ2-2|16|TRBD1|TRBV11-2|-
CASSRSGTGGAGELFF
TGTGCCAGCAGCCGATCCGGGACAGGGGGGGCCGGGGAGCTGTTTTTT
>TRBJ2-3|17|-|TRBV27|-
CASSFWGAGSSTDTQYF
TGTGCCAGCAGTTTTTGGGGAGCGGGTTCTAGCACAGATACGCAGTATTTT
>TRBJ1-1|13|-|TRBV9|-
CASSLTENTEAFF
TGTGCCAGCAGTCTAACAGAGAACACTGAAGCTTTCTTT
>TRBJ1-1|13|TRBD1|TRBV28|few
CASIDRENTEAFF
TGTGCCAGCATCGACAGGGAGAACACTGAAGCTTTCTTT
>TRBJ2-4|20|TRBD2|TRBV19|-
CASSIGAGTSGDFAKNIQYF
TGTGCCAGTAGTATAGGGGCCGGGACTAGCGGGGACTTTGCCAAAAACATTCAGTACTTC
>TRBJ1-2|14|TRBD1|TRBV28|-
CASRTGGAVYGYTF
TGTGCCAGTAGAACAGGGGGCGCGGTCTATGGCTACACCTTC
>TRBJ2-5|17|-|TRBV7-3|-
CASSLGGGGVGQETQYF
TGTGCCAGCAGCTTAGGAGGGGGCGGCGTAGGCCAAGAGACCCAGTACTTC
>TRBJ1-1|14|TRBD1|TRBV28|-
CASTPGGMNTEAFF
TGTGCCAGCACCCCAGGGGGGATGAACACTGAAGCTTTCTTT
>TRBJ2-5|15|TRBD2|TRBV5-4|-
CASSLGREALGTQYF
TGTGCCAGCAGCTTGGGGCGGGAGGCTCTGGGGACCCAGTACTTC
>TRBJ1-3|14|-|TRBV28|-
CASSWGHSGNTIYF
TGTGCCAGCAGTTGGGGCCACTCTGGAAACACCATATATTTT
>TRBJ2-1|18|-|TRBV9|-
CASSPRGGLPNSYNEQFF
TGTGCCAGCAGCCCCCGAGGGGGTCTCCCTAACTCCTACAATGAGCAGTTCTTC
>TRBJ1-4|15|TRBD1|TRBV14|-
CASSSLRTGDEKLFF
TGTGCCAGCAGCTCGCTCAGGACAGGGGATGAAAAACTGTTTTTT
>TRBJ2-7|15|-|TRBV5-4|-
CASTLGGAPRSEQYF
TGTGCCAGCACCTTAGGAGGGGCGCCCAGATCCGAGCAGTACTTC
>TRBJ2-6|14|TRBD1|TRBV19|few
CASSMGQNRNVLTF
TGTGCCAGTAGTATGGGACAGAACCGAAACGTCCTGACTTTC
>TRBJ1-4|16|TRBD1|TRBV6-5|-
CASSYSLEGAREKLFF
TGTGCCAGCAGTTACTCGCTAGAGGGGGCTCGGGAAAAACTGTTTTTT
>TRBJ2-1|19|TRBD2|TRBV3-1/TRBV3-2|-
CASSPQGTSQPGPYNEQFF
TGTGCCAGCAGCCCCCAAGGGACTAGCCAACCGGGACCTTACAATGAGCAGTTCTTC
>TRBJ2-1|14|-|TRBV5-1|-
CASSSLESYNEQFF
TGCGCCAGCAGCTCCCTAGAGTCTTACAATGAGCAGTTCTTC
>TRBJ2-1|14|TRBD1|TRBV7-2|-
CASSRRDRYNEQFF
TGTGCCAGCAGCCGCCGGGACAGGTACAATGAGCAGTTCTTC
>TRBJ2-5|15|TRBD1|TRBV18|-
CASSPAGGTGETQYF
TGTGCCAGCTCACCAGCCGGTGGGACAGGGGAGACCCAGTACTTC
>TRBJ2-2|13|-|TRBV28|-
CASSRIPAGELFF
TGTGCCAGCAGCCGAATACCAGCCGGGGAGCTGTTTTTT
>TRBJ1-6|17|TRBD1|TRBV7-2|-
CASSFPRRQGYDSPLHF
TGTGCCAGCAGCTTCCCACGACGACAGGGGTACGACTCACCCCTCCACTTT
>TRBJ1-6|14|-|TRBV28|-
CAGRTGRIGSPLHF
TGTGCCGGAAGAACGGGGAGAATCGGTTCACCCCTCCACTTT